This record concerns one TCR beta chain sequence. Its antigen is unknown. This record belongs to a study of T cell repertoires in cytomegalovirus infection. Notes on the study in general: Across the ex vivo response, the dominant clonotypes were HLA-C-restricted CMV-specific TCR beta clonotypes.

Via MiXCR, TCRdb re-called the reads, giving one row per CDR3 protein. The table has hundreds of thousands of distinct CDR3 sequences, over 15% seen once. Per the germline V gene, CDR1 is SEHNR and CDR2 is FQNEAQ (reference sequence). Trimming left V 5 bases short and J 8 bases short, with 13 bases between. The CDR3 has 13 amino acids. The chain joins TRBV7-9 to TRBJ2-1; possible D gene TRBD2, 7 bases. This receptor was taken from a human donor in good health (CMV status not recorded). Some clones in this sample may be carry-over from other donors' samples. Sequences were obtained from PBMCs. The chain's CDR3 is CASSRGAWDEQFF. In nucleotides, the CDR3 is TGTGCCAGCAGCCGGGGGGCATGGGATGAGCAGTTCTTC.